This T cell receptor (beta chain) is from a study of cytomegalovirus exposure and HLA in healthy donors. Findings and caveats of the study: Roughly even sequencing depth across donors was the assumption behind the presence/absence analyses. Some V segments (TRBV6-2 and TRBV6-3 among them) were excluded as indistinguishable. A previous analysis found most TCR beta V segments productive roughly 90% or roughly 30% of the time. Most CMV-associated TCR beta chains appeared HLA-restricted in a later analysis.

Per the germline V gene, CDR1 is MDHEN and CDR2 is SYDVKM. This CDR3 has 13 amino acids. PCR primers comprised 60 Vbeta and 13 Jbeta primers. Sequencing used immunoSEQ multiplex PCR; TCRdb keeps in-frame clones, though not all of them. The sample has more than 95,000 clones; roughly 80% are singletons. A remark on this clone: What it recognizes is unknown. A junction boundary mismatches the germline segment, possibly from a read error.

This clonotype was obtained from a woman aged 35 to 49 in good health and CMV-seronegative. The rearrangement uses TRBV28 and TRBJ2-7; a possible D gene is TRBD2 (6 bases). The sample taken for sequencing was PBMCs. In DNA form, the CDR3 reads TGTGCCAGCACCCTAGGGCGGGACCCGGGAAATGGGTTC. The encoded protein is CASTLGRDPGNGF.